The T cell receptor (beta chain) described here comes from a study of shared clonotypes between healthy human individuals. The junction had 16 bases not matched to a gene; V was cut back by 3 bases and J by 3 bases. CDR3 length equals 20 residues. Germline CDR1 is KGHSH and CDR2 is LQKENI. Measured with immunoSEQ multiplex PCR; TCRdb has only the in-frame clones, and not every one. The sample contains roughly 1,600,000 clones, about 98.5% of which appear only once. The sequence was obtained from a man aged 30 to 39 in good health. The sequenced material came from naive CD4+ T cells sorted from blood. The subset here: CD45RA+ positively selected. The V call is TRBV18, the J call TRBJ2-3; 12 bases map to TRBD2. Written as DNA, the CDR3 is TGTGCCAGCTCACCCCTATCGACTAGCGGGAGATTAAAGTCAACAGATACGCAGTATTTT. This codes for CASSPLSTSGRLKSTDTQYF.